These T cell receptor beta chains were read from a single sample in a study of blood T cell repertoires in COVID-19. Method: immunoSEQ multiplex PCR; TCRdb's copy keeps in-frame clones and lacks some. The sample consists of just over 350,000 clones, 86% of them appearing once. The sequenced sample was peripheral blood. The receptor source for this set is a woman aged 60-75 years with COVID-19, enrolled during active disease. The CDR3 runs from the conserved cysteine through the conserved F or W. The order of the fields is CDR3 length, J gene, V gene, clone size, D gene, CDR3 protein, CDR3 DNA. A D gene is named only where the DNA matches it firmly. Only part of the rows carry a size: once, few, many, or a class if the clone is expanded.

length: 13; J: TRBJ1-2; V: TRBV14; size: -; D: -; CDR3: CASSQIQGSGYTF; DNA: TGTGCCAGCAGCCAAATACAGGGAAGTGGCTACACCTTC
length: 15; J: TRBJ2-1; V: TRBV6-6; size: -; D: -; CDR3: CASSYVVTGTNEQFF; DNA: TGTGCCAGCAGTTACGTCGTAACAGGCACTAATGAGCAGTTCTTC
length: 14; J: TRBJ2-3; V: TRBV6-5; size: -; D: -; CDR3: CASSYLTATDTQYF; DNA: TGTGCCAGCAGTTACTTGACTGCCACAGATACGCAGTATTTT
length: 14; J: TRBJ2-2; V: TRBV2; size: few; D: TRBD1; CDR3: CATNRGPNTGELFF; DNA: TGTGCCACCAACAGGGGCCCGAACACCGGGGAGCTGTTTTTT
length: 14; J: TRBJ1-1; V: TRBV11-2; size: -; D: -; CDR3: CASSLMALNTEAFF; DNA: TGTGCCAGCAGCTTGATGGCCTTGAACACTGAAGCTTTCTTT
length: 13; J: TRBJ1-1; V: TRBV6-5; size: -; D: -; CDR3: CASSHSPGAEAFF; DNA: TGTGCCAGCAGTCATTCGCCGGGAGCTGAAGCTTTCTTT
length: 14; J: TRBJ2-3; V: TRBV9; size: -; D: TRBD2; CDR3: CASSVRLAEDTQYF; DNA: TGTGCCAGCAGCGTAAGACTAGCCGAAGATACGCAGTATTTT
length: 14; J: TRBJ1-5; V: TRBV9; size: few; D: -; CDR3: CASSVVPVAQPQHF; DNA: TGTGCCAGCAGCGTAGTTCCCGTGGCCCAGCCCCAGCATTTT
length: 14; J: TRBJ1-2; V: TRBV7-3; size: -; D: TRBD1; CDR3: CASSLFPGGPGYTF; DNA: TGTGCCAGCAGCTTATTTCCAGGGGGCCCCGGCTACACCTTC
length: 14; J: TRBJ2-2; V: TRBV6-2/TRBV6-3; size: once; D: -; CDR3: CASSSYSRGGELFF; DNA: TGTGCCAGCAGTAGTTACAGTAGGGGCGGGGAGCTGTTTTTT
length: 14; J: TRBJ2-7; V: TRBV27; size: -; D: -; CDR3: CASSRTGTAWGQYF; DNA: TGTGCCAGCAGCCGGACTGGAACCGCGTGGGGGCAGTACTTC
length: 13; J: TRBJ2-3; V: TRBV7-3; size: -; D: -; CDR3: CASSLGLSDTQYF; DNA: TGTGCCAGCAGCTTAGGCCTTTCAGATACGCAGTATTTT
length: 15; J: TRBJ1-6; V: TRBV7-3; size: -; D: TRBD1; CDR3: CASSGTSGGGSPLHF; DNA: TGTGCCAGCAGCGGGACCTCAGGGGGAGGTTCACCCCTCCACTTT
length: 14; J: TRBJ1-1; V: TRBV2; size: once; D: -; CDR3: CASSLREGNTEAFF; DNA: TGTGCCAGCAGTCTCCGGGAGGGGAACACTGAAGCTTTCTTT
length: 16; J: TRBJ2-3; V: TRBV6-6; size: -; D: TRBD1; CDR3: CASIFGGTGWTDTQYF; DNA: TGTGCCAGCATCTTCGGCGGGACAGGGTGGACAGATACGCAGTATTTT
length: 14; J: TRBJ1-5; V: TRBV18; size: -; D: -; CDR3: CASSPEESNQPQHF; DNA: TGTGCCAGCTCACCTGAGGAGAGCAATCAGCCCCAGCATTTT
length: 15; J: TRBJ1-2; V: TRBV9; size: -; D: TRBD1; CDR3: CASSATLTGGYGYTF; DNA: TGTGCCAGCAGCGCGACCCTGACAGGGGGCTATGGCTACACCTTC
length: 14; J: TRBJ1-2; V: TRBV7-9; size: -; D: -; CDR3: CASSLAMSQGRLTF; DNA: TGTGCCAGCAGCTTAGCAATGTCACAGGGCAGACTCACCTTC
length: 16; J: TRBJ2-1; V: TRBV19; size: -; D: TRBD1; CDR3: CASSTQDRGSYNEQFF; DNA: TGTGCCAGTAGTACCCAAGACAGGGGGAGCTACAATGAGCAGTTCTTC
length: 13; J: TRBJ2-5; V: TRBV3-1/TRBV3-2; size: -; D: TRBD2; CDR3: CASSLGLAKTQYF; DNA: TGTGCCAGCAGCCTTGGACTAGCGAAGACCCAGTACTTC
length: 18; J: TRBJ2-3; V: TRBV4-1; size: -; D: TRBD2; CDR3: CASSQAASGGELTDTQYF; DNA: TGCGCCAGCAGCCAAGCGGCTAGCGGGGGGGAGTTGACAGATACGCAGTATTTT
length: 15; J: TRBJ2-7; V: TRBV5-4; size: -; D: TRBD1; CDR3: CATTPGTGLSYEQYF; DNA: TGTGCCACAACTCCCGGGACAGGACTCTCCTACGAGCAGTACTTC
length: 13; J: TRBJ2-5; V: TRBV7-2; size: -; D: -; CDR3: CASSLGGKETQYF; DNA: TGTGCCAGCAGCTTGGGGGGAAAAGAGACCCAGTACTTC
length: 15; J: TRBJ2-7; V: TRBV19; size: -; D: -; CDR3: CASSNGWALSYEQYF; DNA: TGTGCCAGTAGTAATGGGTGGGCATTATCCTACGAGCAGTACTTC
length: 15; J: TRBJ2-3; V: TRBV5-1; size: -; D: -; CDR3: CASSFQAFSTDTQYF; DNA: TGCGCCAGCAGCTTTCAGGCCTTCTCTACAGATACGCAGTATTTT
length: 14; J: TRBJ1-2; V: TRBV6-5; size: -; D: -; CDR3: CASSLQTANYGYTF; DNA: TGTGCCAGCAGCCTGCAGACAGCCAACTATGGCTACACCTTC
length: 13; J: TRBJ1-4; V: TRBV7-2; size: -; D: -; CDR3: CASSLGRVEKLFF; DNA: TGTGCCAGCAGCTTAGGCAGGGTGGAAAAACTGTTTTTT
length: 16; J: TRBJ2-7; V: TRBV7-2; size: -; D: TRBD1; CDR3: CASSIPTGQNIYEQYF; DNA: TGTGCCAGCAGCATACCAACGGGACAGAATATCTACGAGCAGTACTTC
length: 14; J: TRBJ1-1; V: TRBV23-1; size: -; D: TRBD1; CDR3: CASGRQGLRTEAFF; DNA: TGCGCCAGCGGCCGACAGGGACTCAGGACTGAAGCTTTCTTT
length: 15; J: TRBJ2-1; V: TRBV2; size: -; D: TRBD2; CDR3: CASSVVAGGIDEQFF; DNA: TGTGCCAGCAGTGTGGTAGCGGGGGGGATCGATGAGCAGTTCTTC
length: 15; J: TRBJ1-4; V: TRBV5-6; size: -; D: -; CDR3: CASSLDRRLNEKLFF; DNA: TGTGCCAGCAGCTTGGACAGGCGCCTTAATGAAAAACTGTTTTTT
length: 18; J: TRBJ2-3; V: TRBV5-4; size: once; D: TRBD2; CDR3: CASSLEGSGASKADTQYF; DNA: TGTGCCAGCAGCTTGGAGGGTAGCGGGGCTTCCAAGGCAGATACGCAGTATTTT
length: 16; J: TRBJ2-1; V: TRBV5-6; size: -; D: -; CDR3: CASSLGTGGPLGEQFF; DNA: TGTGCCAGCAGCTTGGGGACGGGGGGCCCCCTGGGTGAGCAGTTCTTC
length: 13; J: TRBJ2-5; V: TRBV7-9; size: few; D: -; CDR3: CASSLMYGETQYF; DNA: TGTGCCAGCAGCTTAATGTACGGGGAGACCCAGTACTTC
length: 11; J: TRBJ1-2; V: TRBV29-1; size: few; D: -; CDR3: CSVEEGYGYTF; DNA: TGCAGCGTTGAGGAGGGCTATGGCTACACCTTC
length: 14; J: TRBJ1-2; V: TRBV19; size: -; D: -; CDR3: CASSIQDRIGGYTF; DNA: TGTGCCAGTAGTATACAGGATCGAATAGGTGGCTACACCTTC
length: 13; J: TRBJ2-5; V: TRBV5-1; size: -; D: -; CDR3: CASSPDSQETQYF; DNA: TGCGCCAGCAGCCCGGACAGCCAAGAGACCCAGTACTTC
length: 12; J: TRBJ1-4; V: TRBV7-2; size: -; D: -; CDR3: CARRVFGEKLFF; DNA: TGTGCCAGGAGGGTTTTCGGTGAAAAACTGTTTTTT
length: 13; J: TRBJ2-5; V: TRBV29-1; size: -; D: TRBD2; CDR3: CSVVRRGGVPQYF; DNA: TGCAGCGTTGTCCGGCGGGGGGGTGTTCCCCAGTACTTC
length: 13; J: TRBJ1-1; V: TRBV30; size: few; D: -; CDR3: CAWSMKGVAEAFF; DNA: TGTGCCTGGAGTATGAAGGGGGTCGCTGAAGCTTTCTTT
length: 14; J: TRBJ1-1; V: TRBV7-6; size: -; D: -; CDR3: CASSSRQMNTEAFF; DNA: TGTGCCAGCAGCTCCCGACAGATGAACACTGAAGCTTTCTTT
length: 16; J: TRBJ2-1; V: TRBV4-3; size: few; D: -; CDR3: CASSQDLGSSYNEQFF; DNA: TGCGCCAGCAGCCAAGATTTGGGGAGCTCCTACAATGAGCAGTTCTTC
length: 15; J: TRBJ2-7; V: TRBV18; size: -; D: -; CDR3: CASSPESTGAYEQYF; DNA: TGTGCCAGCTCACCCGAATCGACAGGAGCCTACGAGCAGTACTTC
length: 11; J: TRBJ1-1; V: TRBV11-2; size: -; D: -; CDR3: CASSLGTEAFF; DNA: TGTGCCAGCAGCTTGGGGACAGAAGCTTTCTTT
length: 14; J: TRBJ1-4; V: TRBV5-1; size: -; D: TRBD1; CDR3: CASSSQGAGEKLFF; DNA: TGCGCCAGCAGCTCTCAGGGGGCAGGGGAAAAACTGTTTTTT
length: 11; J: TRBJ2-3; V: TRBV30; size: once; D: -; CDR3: CAWSVLDTQYF; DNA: TGTGCCTGGAGTGTACTGGATACGCAGTATTTT
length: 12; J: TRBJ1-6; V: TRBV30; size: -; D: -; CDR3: CAWSVEGGPLHF; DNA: TGTGCCTGGAGCGTCGAAGGCGGGCCCCTCCACTTT
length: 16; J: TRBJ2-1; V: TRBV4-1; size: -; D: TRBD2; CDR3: CASSQDLAGAYNEQFF; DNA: TGCGCCAGCAGCCAAGATCTAGCGGGGGCTTACAATGAGCAGTTCTTC
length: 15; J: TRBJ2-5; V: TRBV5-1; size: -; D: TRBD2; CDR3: CASSLALAGQETQYF; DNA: TGCGCCAGCAGCTTGGCGCTAGCGGGGCAAGAGACCCAGTACTTC
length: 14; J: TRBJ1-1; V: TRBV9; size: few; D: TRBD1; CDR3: CASSARDRGTEAFF; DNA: TGTGCCAGCAGCGCCCGGGACAGGGGCACTGAAGCTTTCTTT
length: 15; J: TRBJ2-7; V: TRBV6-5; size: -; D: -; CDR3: CASSYSVVAIYEQYF; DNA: TGTGCCAGCAGTTACTCGGTAGTTGCCATCTACGAGCAGTACTTC
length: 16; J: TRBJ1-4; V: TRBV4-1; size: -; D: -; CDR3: CASSHGQRATNEKLFF; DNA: TGCGCCAGCAGCCACGGACAGCGAGCAACTAATGAAAAACTGTTTTTT
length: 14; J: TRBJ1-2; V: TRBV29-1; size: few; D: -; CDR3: CSVEAQGHNYGYTF; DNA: TGCAGCGTTGAAGCGCAGGGCCACAACTATGGCTACACCTTC
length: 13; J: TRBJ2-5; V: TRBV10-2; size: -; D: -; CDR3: CASSDISEETQYF; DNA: TGCGCCAGCAGTGATATTAGCGAAGAGACCCAGTACTTC
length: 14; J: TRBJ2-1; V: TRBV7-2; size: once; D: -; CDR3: CASSLWGLYNEQFF; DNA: TGTGCCAGCAGCTTATGGGGGCTTTACAATGAGCAGTTCTTC